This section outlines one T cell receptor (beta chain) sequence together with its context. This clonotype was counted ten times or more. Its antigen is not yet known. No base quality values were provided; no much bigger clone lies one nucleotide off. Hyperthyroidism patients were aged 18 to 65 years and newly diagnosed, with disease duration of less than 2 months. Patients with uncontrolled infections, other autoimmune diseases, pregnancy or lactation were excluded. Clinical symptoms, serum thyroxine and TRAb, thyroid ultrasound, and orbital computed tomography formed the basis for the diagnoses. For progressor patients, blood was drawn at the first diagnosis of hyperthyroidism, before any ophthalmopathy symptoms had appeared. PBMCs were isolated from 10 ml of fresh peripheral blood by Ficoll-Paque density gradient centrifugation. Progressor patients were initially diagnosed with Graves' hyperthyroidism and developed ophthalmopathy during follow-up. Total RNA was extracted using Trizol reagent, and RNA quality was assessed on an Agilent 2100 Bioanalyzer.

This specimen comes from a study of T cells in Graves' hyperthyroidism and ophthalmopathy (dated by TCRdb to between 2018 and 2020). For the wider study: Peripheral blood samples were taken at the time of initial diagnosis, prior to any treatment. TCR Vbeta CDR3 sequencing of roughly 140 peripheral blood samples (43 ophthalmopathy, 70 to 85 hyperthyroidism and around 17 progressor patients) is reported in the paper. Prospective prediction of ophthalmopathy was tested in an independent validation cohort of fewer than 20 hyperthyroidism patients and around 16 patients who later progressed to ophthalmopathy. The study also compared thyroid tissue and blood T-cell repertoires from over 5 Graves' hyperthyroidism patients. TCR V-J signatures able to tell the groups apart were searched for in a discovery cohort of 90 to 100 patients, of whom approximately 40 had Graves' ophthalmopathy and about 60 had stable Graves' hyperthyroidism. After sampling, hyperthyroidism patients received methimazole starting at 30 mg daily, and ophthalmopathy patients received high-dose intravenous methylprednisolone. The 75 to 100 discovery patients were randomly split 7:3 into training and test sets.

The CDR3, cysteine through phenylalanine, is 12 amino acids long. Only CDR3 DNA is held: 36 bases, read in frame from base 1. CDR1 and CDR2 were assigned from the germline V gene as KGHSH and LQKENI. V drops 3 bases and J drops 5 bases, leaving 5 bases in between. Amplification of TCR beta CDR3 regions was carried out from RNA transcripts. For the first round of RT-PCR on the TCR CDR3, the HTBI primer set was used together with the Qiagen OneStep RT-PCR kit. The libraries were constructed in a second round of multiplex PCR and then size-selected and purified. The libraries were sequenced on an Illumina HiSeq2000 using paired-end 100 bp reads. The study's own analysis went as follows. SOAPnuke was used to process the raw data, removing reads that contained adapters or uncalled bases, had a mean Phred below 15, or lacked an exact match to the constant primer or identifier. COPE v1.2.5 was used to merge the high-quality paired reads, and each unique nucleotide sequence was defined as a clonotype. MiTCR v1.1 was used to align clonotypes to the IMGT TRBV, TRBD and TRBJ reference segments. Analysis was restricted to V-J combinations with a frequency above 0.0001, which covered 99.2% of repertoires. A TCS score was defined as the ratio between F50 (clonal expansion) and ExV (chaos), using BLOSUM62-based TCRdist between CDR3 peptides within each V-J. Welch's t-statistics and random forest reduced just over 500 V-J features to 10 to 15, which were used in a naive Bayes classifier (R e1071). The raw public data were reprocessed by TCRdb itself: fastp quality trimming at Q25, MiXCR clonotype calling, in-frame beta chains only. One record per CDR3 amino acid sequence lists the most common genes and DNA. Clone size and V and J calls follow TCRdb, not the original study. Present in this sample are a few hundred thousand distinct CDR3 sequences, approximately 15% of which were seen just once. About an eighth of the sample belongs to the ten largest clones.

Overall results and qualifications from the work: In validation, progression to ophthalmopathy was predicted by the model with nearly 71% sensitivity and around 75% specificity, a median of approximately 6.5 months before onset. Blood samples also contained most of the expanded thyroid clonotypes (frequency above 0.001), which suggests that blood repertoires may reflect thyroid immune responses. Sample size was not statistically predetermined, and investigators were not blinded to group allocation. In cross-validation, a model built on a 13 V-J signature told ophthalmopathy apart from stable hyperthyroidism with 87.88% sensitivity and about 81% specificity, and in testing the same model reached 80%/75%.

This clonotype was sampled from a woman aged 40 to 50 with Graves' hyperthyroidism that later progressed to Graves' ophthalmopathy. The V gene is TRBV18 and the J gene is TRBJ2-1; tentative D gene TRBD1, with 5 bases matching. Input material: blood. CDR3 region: CASSPGHNEQFF. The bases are TGTGCCAGCTCACCGGGGCACAATGAGCAGTTCTTC.